This T cell receptor beta chain was sequenced for a study of CD8+ T cells in alopecia areata. General study results and limits: Mice showed TCR sharing more clearly than patients did, possibly owing to HLA. Normal scalp had lower clonality than lesional scalp, with alopecia totalis/universalis lesions showing this most strongly. Scalp sample data also include resident alphabeta T cells from normal skin.

The germline V gene encodes CDR1 SEHNR and CDR2 FQNEAQ (reference sequence). Trimming removed 5 bases from V and 1 base from J; junction bases left unmatched: 11. This CDR3 comprises 16 residues. A word on this clone: The antigen is unknown.

PBMCs, the starting material, were the source of sorted CD4+ and CD8+ T cells. cDNA reverse transcribed from extracted RNA served as the sequencing template. Using immunoSEQ multiplex PCR, the repertoire was profiled, and TCRdb retains in-frame clones only, with some absent. The sample has 150,000 or so clones; approximately 60% are singletons. The clonotype was recovered from a human donor in good health. The chain employs TRBV7-9 and TRBJ2-7, with 7 bases fitting TRBD2. Input material: CD4+ T cells sorted from blood. DNA for the CDR3: TGTGCCAGCAGCGTGGGTCGCCTAGCGGAATCCTACGAGCAGTACTTC. It codes for CASSVGRLAESYEQYF.